The 24 T cell receptor beta chains presented below share a single source sample, sequenced in a study of T-cell reconstitution after alpha-beta-depleted transplantation in children. As it was prepared, the TCRbeta library received unique molecular identifiers. Each CDR3 protein gets one entry after TCRdb re-called the PCR reads with MiXCR. The sample yields around 600,000 distinct CDR3 sequences, roughly 23% seen once. Sequencing used PBMCs, mostly from graft donor cells, obtained 360 days after TCRalphabeta/CD19-depleted stem cell transplant. The source is a boy in the first two years of life who had a stem cell transplant for acute myeloid leukemia, so the T cells may come from the graft donor.

V gene TRBV7-9 combines with J gene TRBJ2-3, with unresolved D. V dropped 2 bases and J dropped 2 bases, with 14 bases sitting between them. This CDR3 contains 16 residues. Per germline, CDR1 SEHNR and CDR2 FQNEAQ (reference sequence). CDR3 coding DNA: TGTGCCAGCAGCTTAAAGGACGTCGGCTCCACAGATACGCAGTATTTT. Amino acid sequence: CASSLKDVGSTDTQYF.

This clonotype was seen ten or more times. The V gene is TRBV6-5, the J gene TRBJ1-5, with D perhaps TRBD1 (6 bases). Germline-derived CDR1 and CDR2 are MNHEY and SVGAGI. There are 16 residues in the CDR3. V shed 4 bases and J shed 3 bases, with 16 bases lying between them. The CDR3, as DNA: TGTGCCAGCAGTTCCAACCGACAGGACCACAATCAGCCCCAGCATTTT. Amino acid sequence: CASSSNRQDHNQPQHF.

This clonotype came up a few times. A single base separates this from a much larger clone, so it may be a read error. The genes are TRBV6-5 and TRBJ1-1; possible D gene TRBD1, 5 bases. Per germline, CDR1 MNHEY and CDR2 SVGAGI. V was clipped by 2 bases and J by 2 bases, with 9 bases between them. This CDR3 is 14 amino acids long. The DNA of the CDR3 is TGTGCCAGCAGTTACATGGGGGGTAACACTGAAGCTTTCTTT. Encoded protein: CASSYMGGNTEAFF.

The CDR3 loop reads CSARVTGVGQPQHF. The DNA of the CDR3 is TGCAGTGCTAGGGTCACAGGGGTGGGTCAGCCCCAGCATTTT. V gene TRBV20-1 combines with J gene TRBJ1-5; TRBD1 agrees at 7 bases. The CDR3 consists of 14 residues. Trimming cost V 3 bases and J 6 bases; bases outside gene matches: 8. The V gene's germline CDR1 is DFQATT and CDR2 SNEGSKA (reference sequence).

This clonotype occurred many times. This chain joins TRBV12-3 or TRBV12-4 and TRBJ2-1, with D perhaps TRBD1 (5 bases). This CDR3 contains 14 residues. Trimming removed 5 bases from V and 4 bases from J, with 12 bases in between. CDR3 coding DNA: TGTGCCAGCAGTAAGTGGACAAGATACAATGAGCAGTTCTTC. As protein: CASSKWTRYNEQFF.

The chain is built from TRBV11-3 and TRBJ2-1; D tentatively reads TRBD1 or TRBD2 (6 bases each). The CDR3 runs 13 residues. Germline-derived CDR1 and CDR2 are SGHNT and YENEEA. V dropped 8 bases and J dropped 15 bases, with 23 bases sitting between them. The CDR3, as DNA: TGTGCCAGCCTACCGTCTGGGGGGCGCAATCCGTTCTTC. This sequence encodes CASLPSGGRNPFF.

V usage is TRBV20-1 and J usage is TRBJ2-4; D is undetermined. The CDR3 length is 12 residues. Trimming removed 5 bases at V and 7 bases at J, with 12 bases between. The germline gives CDR1 DFQATT, CDR2 SNEGSKA (reference sequence). The CDR3: CSAQPEINIQYF. The CDR3 DNA is TGCAGTGCTCAGCCGGAGATCAACATTCAGTACTTC.

Turning to this clonotype: At one end the junction does not follow the germline gene, possibly because of a read error. The chain combines TRBV12-3 or TRBV12-4 with TRBJ2-1; TRBD1 matches 8 bases. The CDR3 runs to 19 residues. The CDR3 DNA follows: TGTGCCAGCTGTTTATGGTTGGAGATGTGGACAGGGAAGGGCAATGAGCAGTTCTTC. Its protein product is CASCLWLEMWTGKGNEQFF.

This clonotype has at least ten counts. The V and J genes are TRBV20-1 and TRBJ2-5, with a tentative D call TRBD2 (6 bases). Trimming took 5 bases from V and 1 from J, leaving 14 bases between them. This CDR3 has 14 amino acids. The germline CDR1 and CDR2 sequences are DFQATT and SNEGSKA (reference sequence). The CDR3 region is CSAQDYPSQETQYF. In nucleotides, the CDR3 is TGCAGTGCTCAGGACTACCCCTCCCAAGAGACCCAGTACTTC.

This clonotype showed up just a few times. The V gene is TRBV7-2, the J gene TRBJ2-4, with D perhaps matching TRBD1 (7 bases). V lost 4 bases and J 8 bases, leaving 18 bases between the germline ends. Germline CDR1 SGHTA, CDR2 FQGNSA. The CDR3 spans 15 residues. CDR3: CASSSSPGGTDIQYF. The CDR3 DNA follows: TGTGCCAGCAGCTCAAGCCCAGGGGGGACGGACATTCAGTACTTC.

This clonotype occurred a few times. In DNA form, the CDR3 reads TGCAGTGCTAGACGGGGATTGGCTGGTCAATTGGGTGAGCAGTTCTTC. Protein: CSARRGLAGQLGEQFF. The gene calls are TRBV20-1 and TRBJ2-1; D might be TRBD2 (5 bases). Germline lookup yields CDR1 DFQATT and CDR2 SNEGSKA (reference sequence). The CDR3 runs 16 residues. Deletions cut 2 bases from V and 9 bases from J, with 23 bases between.

This clonotype was detected ten times or more. This sequence joins TRBV11-3 and TRBJ2-7; D gene ambiguous. V was cut by 1 base and J by 0 bases, with 7 bases left in between. Germline CDR1 reads SGHNT; CDR2 reads YENEEA. CDR3 size: 14 residues. This CDR3 is CASSLGPSSYEQYF. DNA for the CDR3: TGTGCCAGCAGCTTAGGACCCAGCTCCTACGAGCAGTACTTC.

The table lists this clonotype with a few counts. The V and J genes are TRBV12-3 or TRBV12-4 and TRBJ2-3; D call uncertain. This CDR3 has 16 residues. The V gene lost 7 bases and the J gene lost 6 bases, with 23 bases spanning the gap. CDR3 loop: CASTTPGSTPSDTQYF. The CDR3, as DNA: TGTGCCAGCACCACGCCGGGTTCCACCCCATCTGATACGCAGTATTTT.

This clonotype turned up a few times. V is TRBV12-3 or TRBV12-4 and J is TRBJ1-2; tentatively, D is TRBD1 (6 bases). The V gene lost 3 bases and the J gene lost 4 bases, with 12 bases spanning the gap. The CDR3 spans 14 residues. CDR3 nucleotide sequence: TGTGCCAGCAGTTTCGGGGCAGGGGCCTATGGCTACACCTTC. It specifies CASSFGAGAYGYTF.

The V and J genes are TRBV2 and TRBJ2-1; possibly TRBD2 for D (8 bases). The ends were cut back, 5 bases at V and 7 bases at J, with 18 bases in the middle. This CDR3 comprises 15 residues. Germline V lookup: CDR1 SNHLY, CDR2 FYNNEI. The CDR3 region is CASSTLAAGGNEQFF. CDR3 DNA sequence: TGTGCCAGCAGTACACTAGCGGCAGGGGGGAATGAGCAGTTCTTC.

The genes are TRBV27 and TRBJ2-1; D gene uncertain. Germline CDR1 is MNHEY and CDR2 is SMNVEV (reference sequence). Trimming took 2 bases from V and 2 from J, leaving 7 bases between them. The CDR3 totals 14 residues. The CDR3 DNA reads TGTGCCAGCAGTTTACAAGACCCCTACAATGAGCAGTTCTTC. It encodes CASSLQDPYNEQFF.

This rearrangement joins TRBV20-1 to TRBJ2-5, with no clear D. Germline V gene lookup returns CDR1 DFQATT and CDR2 SNEGSKA (reference sequence). This CDR3 contains 13 residues. V lost 0 bases, J lost 0 bases, and 5 bases lay in between. The CDR3 region is CSAREGYQETQYF. Written as DNA, the CDR3 is TGCAGTGCTAGAGAGGGCTACCAAGAGACCCAGTACTTC.

Ten or more counts support this clonotype. The chain combines TRBV4-3 with TRBJ2-2, with 8 nucleotides matching TRBD1. The trim removed 1 base at V and 3 bases at J, leaving 4 bases unmatched. The V gene's germline CDR1 is LGHNA and CDR2 YSLEER. This CDR3 has 16 amino acids. The CDR3 DNA follows: TGCGCCAGCAGCCAAGGCAGGGGGCTGGACACCGGGGAGCTGTTTTTT. It codes for CASSQGRGLDTGELFF.

This chain joins TRBV15 and TRBJ2-3; tentative D call: TRBD2 (5 bases). The germline CDR1 and CDR2 sequences are LNHNV and YYDKDF (reference sequence). The CDR3 covers 16 residues. Trimming cost V 0 bases and J 2 bases, with 12 bases left between them. The CDR3 DNA reads as TGTGCCACCAGCAGAGACCCCACTAGACACACAGATACGCAGTATTTT. Its translation: CATSRDPTRHTDTQYF. The full variable domain, with the rest looked up from reference TRBV15 and TRBJ2-3, is DAMVIQNPRYQVTQFGKPVTLSCSQTLNHNVMYWYQQKSSQAPKLLFHYYDKDFNNEADTPDNFQSRRPNTSFCFLDIRSPGLGDTAMYLCATSRDPTRHTDTQYFGPGTRLTVL.

The chain joins TRBV7-2 to TRBJ1-2, with D possibly being TRBD1 (5 bases). Germline loops: CDR1 SGHTA, CDR2 FQGNSA. The CDR3 totals 14 residues. Between the trimmed V and J ends, which lost 0 bases and 10 bases, there was a span of 15 bases. The CDR3 is CASSLAGGGRDYTF. DNA of the CDR3: TGTGCCAGCAGCTTAGCCGGGGGAGGGAGAGACTACACCTTC.

This sequence joins TRBV28 and TRBJ1-2; 8 nucleotides line up with TRBD1. The CDR3 covers 15 residues. The junction had 14 bases not matched to a gene; V was cut back by 6 bases and J by 8 bases. Germline V gives CDR1 MDHEN, CDR2 SYDVKM. The CDR3 DNA reads TGTGCCAGCAGCTTAGTTCAGGGGGCGCTTGAAGGCTACACCTTC. This translates into CASSLVQGALEGYTF.

There are many counts of this clonotype. The V and J genes are TRBV6-5 and TRBJ2-7; D is perhaps TRBD1 (6 bases). This CDR3 region has 15 residues. The ends were cut back, 8 bases at V and 5 bases at J, with 22 bases in the middle. Germline V gene lookup returns CDR1 MNHEY and CDR2 SVGAGI. In nucleotides, the CDR3 is TGTGCCAGCGCGGTTCGGGGACACCGAGGCCACGAGCAGTACTTC. It yields the protein CASAVRGHRGHEQYF.

The rearrangement joins TRBV9 to TRBJ2-7; 9 nucleotides agree with TRBD1. Trimming cost V 3 bases and J 4 bases; bases outside gene matches: 14. The CDR3 runs to 17 residues. CDR1 SGDLS and CDR2 YYNGEE come from the germline V gene. The CDR3 coding sequence is TGTGCCAGCAGCGCTTGGGACAGGGCGCGAGGTGAATACGAGCAGTACTTC. It specifies CASSAWDRARGEYEQYF.

This clonotype was seen many times. The chain is built from TRBV6-5 and TRBJ2-1, with TRBD2 as a possible D gene (5 bases). V lost 1 base to trimming and J lost 0 bases, with 7 bases between them. CDR3 length: 15 amino acids. Germline CDR1 reads MNHEY; CDR2 reads SVGAGI. CDR3 nucleotides: TGTGCCAGCAGTTACTTAGCGCGCTCCTACAATGAGCAGTTCTTC. Translation: CASSYLARSYNEQFF.